This T cell receptor (beta chain) derives from a study of cytomegalovirus exposure and HLA in healthy donors. Study-level findings and limits: Subsequent analysis showed first-cohort TCR clusters tending to co-occur in more than 90 validation repertoires.

The data were produced by immunoSEQ multiplex PCR, yet TCRdb's version contains in-frame clones alone and is incomplete. This table has about 200,000 clones, 65% to 90% appearing once. With 3 bases removed from V and 7 bases from J, the gap between germline ends came to 7 bases. The germline CDR1 and CDR2 sequences are SEHNR and FQNEAQ (reference sequence). This CDR3 comprises 12 residues. Concerning this clone: The antigen remains undetermined.

Source material: PBMCs. This sequence originates from a woman aged 25 to 45 in good health and CMV-seropositive. This chain connects TRBV7-9 to TRBJ2-1, with D possibly matching TRBD1 (6 bases). The CDR3 DNA is TGTGCCAGCAGCTTCAGGGGAAATGAGCAGTTCTTC. It is translated as CASSFRGNEQFF.